The sequence of this T cell receptor beta chain was determined in a study of regulatory T cells in long-lasting Graves disease. Study observations and caveats: Favoring TRBV28, TRBJ1-2 and TRBJ2-5 was a feature seen in persistent disease.

The time point: newly diagnosed GD, antithyroid drugs for less than 3 months. There was RNA extracted from PBMCs, and the TCR library was made from it. This clonotype was seen ten or more times. The antigen is not known. This CDR3 spans 17 amino acids. Germline values: CDR1 SGHAT, CDR2 FQNNGV. V gave up 5 bases and J gave up 4 bases; unmatched junction bases: 13. HTBI primers from iRepertoire and Arm-PCR of CDR3 regions yielded the TCR beta libraries. TCRdb itself ran the multiplex PCR reads through MiXCR, one entry per CDR3 protein. The table includes under 250,000 distinct CDR3 sequences, 20% detected once.

The receptor comes from a female donor with Graves disease. The chain has TRBV11-2 and TRBJ2-7, with 11 nucleotides matching TRBD2. The sequenced sample was peripheral blood mononuclear cells (PBMCs), obtained at new diagnosis, from a patient treated with antithyroid drugs. In DNA form, the CDR3 reads TGTGCCAGCAGCCCAATGGGACTAGCGGAAACCCGATACGAGCAGTACTTC. It translates to CASSPMGLAETRYEQYF.